This T cell receptor beta chain was captured in a study of control samples from healthy donors and cancer patients. Repertoires were generated with immunoSEQ multiplex PCR, while TCRdb's copy carries only in-frame clones and drops some. The sample consists of about 110,000 clones, roughly 90% of them appearing once. Sequenced sample: blood. The clonotype comes from a woman aged 45-59 years in good health.

This chain's CDR3 is CASSPTGDEQYF. The CDR3 DNA sequence: TGCGCCAGCAGCCCGACAGGGGACGAGCAGTACTTC. V and J are TRBV5-1 and TRBJ2-7; TRBD1 aligns across 8 bases. The CDR3 covers 12 residues. V shed 4 bases, J shed 5 bases, and the junction held 2 bases outside the gene matches. CDR1 is SGHRS, CDR2 YFSETQ, per germline.